The 3 T cell receptor beta chains reported below all come from one sample, sequenced in a study of T cell responses to AZD1222 COVID-19 vaccine (dated by TCRdb to the early 2020s). The protocol used for the library was the immunoSEQ multiplex PCR assay. Held by TCRdb, this immuneACCESS table contains in-frame sequences only and omits some clones. Under half of the omission traces to an unresolved V gene where checked; the cause of the rest is unknown. In all, the sample holds 100,000 to 150,000 clones, and 75% to 95% of those were seen once. Of the sample, 6% to 7.5% falls within the top ten clones. Explained via the paper, the time point label denotes: baseline before first vaccination. The material sequenced was peripheral blood, taken on day 0 of AZD1222 vaccination. These receptors were taken from an adult in good health.

In this sample, this clone turned up once. The V gene is TRBV28, the J gene TRBJ1-3; D may be TRBD1 (6 bases). The CDR3 sequence is 15 residues long. The V end was cut by 8 bases, the J end by 0 bases, with 14 bases between. Per germline, CDR1 MDHEN and CDR2 SYDVKM. The CDR3, as DNA: TGTGCCAGCCAAACAGGGCAGAGCTCTGGAAACACCATATATTTT. This codes for CASQTGQSSGNTIYF.

This clone was recorded only once. The chain carries TRBV9 and TRBJ1-2, with D possibly being TRBD1 (6 bases). The V and J ends lost 3 bases and 14 bases respectively, with 20 bases between them. In germline, CDR1 is SGDLS, CDR2 YYNGEE. The CDR3 consists of 13 residues. The CDR3 region has the DNA TGTGCCAGCAGCGGAGGCTCGCGACAGGAGGAAACCTTC. Translated, it gives CASSGGSRQEETF.

The chain employs TRBV4-1 and TRBJ1-5; 8 bases map to TRBD1. The CDR3 length is 17 residues. Germline V lookup: CDR1 MGHRA, CDR2 YSYEKL. V shed 1 base and J 1 base; nucleotides not matched to a gene: 6. The CDR3 DNA reads as TGCGCCAGCAGCCAAGGCGGACAGGGCGGGAGCAATCAGCCCCAGCATTTT. This codes for CASSQGGQGGSNQPQHF.